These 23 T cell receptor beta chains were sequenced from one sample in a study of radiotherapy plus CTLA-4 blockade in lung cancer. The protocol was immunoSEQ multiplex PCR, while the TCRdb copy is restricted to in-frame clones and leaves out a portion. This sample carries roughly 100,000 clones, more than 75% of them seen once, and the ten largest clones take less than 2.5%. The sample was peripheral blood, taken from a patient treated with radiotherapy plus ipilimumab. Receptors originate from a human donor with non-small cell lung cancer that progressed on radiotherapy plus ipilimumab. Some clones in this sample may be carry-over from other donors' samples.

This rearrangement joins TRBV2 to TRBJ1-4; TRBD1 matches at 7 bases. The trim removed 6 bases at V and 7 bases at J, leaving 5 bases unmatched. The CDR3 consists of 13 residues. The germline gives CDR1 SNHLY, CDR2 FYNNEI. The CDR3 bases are TGTGCCAGCAGATCGACAGGGTTTGAAAAACTGTTTTTT. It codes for CASRSTGFEKLFF.

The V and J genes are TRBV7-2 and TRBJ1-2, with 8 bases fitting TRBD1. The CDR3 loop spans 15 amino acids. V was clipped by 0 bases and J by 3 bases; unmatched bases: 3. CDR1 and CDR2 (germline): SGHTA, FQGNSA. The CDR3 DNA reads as TGTGCCAGCAGCTTAGCGACAGGGGCCTACTATGGCTACACCTTC. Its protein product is CASSLATGAYYGYTF. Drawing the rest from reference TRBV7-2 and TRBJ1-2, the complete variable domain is GAGVSQSPSNKVTEKGKDVELRCDPISGHTALYWYRQSLGQGLEFLIYFQGNSAPDKSGLPSDRFSAERTGGSVSTLTIQRTQQEDSAVYLCASSLATGAYYGYTFGSGTRLTVV.

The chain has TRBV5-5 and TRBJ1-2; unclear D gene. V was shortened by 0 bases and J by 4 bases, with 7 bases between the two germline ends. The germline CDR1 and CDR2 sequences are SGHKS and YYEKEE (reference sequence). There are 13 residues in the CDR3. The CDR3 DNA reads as TGTGCCAGCAGCTTGGATCGGTCCTATGGCTACACCTTC. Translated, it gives CASSLDRSYGYTF.

This CDR3 reads CASSLARGTDTQYF. The CDR3 DNA is TGTGCCAGCAGCTTAGCGAGGGGCACAGATACGCAGTATTTT. This sequence joins TRBV7-2 and TRBJ2-3, with D possibly being TRBD2 (5 bases). This CDR3 comprises 14 residues. V gave up 0 bases and J gave up 1 base, with 5 bases separating them. Per the germline V gene, CDR1 is SGHTA and CDR2 is FQGNSA.

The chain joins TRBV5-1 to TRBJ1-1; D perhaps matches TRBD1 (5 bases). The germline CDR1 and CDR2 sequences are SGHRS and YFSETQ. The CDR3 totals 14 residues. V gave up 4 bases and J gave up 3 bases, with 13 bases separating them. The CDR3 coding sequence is TGCGCCAGCAGCCTGGACAACCCCGACACTGAAGCTTTCTTT. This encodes CASSLDNPDTEAFF.

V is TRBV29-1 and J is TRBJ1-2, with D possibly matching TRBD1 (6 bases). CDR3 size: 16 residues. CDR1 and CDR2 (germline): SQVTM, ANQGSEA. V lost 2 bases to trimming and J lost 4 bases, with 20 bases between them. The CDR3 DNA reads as TGCAGCGTTGAAATCCGCCCCGGGGGGCGCAGCTATGGCTACACCTTC. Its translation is CSVEIRPGGRSYGYTF.

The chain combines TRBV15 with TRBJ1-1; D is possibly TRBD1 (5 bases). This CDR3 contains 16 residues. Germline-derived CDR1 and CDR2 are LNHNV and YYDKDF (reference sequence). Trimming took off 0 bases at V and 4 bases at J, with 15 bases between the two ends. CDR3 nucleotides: TGTGCCACCAGCAGAGATCGGGGGGTGGGCGGCACTGAAGCTTTCTTT. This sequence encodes CATSRDRGVGGTEAFF.

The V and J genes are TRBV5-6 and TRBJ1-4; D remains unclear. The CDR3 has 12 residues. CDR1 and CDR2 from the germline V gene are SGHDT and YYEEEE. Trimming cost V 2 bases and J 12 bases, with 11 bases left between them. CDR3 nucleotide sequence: TGTGCCAGCAGCTTATGGCCTCGGGAACTGTTTTTT. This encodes CASSLWPRELFF.

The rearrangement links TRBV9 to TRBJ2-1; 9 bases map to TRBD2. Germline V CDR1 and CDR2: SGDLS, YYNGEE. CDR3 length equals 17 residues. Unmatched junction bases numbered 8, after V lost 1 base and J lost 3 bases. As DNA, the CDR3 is TGTGCCAGCAGCGTATCTAGCGGGGCTACCTTCTACAATGAGCAGTTCTTC. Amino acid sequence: CASSVSSGATFYNEQFF. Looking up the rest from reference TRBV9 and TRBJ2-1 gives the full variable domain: DSGVTQTPKHLITATGQRVTLRCSPRSGDLSVYWYQQSLDQGLQFLIQYYNGEERAKGNILERFSAQQFPDLHSELNLSSLELGDSALYFCASSVSSGATFYNEQFFGPGTRLTVL.

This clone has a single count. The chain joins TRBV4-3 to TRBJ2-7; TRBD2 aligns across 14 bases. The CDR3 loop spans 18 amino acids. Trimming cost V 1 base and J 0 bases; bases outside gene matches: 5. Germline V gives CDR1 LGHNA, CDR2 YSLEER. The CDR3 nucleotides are TGCGCCAGCAGCCAAGTGCGGACTAGCGGGAGGATCTCCTACGAGCAGTACTTC. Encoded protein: CASSQVRTSGRISYEQYF.

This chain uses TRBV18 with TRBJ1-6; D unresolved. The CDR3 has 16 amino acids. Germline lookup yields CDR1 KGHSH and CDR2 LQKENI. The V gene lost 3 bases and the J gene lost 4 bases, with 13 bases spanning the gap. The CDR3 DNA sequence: TGTGCCAGCTCACCGATGGGAACGGCTTATAATTCACCCCTCCACTTT. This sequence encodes CASSPMGTAYNSPLHF.

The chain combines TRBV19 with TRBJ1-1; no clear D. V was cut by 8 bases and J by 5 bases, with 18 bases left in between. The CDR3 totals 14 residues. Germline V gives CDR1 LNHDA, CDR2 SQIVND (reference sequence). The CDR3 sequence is CASSTSWVMTEAFF. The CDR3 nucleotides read TGTGCCAGTTCCACGTCGTGGGTTATGACTGAAGCTTTCTTT. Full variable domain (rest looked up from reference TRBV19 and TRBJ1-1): DGGITQSPKYLFRKEGQNVTLSCEQNLNHDAMYWYRQDPGQGLRLIYYSQIVNDFQKGDIAEGYSVSREKKESFPLTVTSAQKNPTAFYLCASSTSWVMTEAFFGQGTRLTVV.

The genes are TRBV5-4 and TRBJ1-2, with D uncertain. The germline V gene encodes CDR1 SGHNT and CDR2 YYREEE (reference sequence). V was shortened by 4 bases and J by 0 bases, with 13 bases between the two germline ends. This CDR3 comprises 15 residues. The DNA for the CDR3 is TGTGCCAGCAGCCCACCAGGAGGCTCTAACTATGGCTACACCTTC. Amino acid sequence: CASSPPGGSNYGYTF.

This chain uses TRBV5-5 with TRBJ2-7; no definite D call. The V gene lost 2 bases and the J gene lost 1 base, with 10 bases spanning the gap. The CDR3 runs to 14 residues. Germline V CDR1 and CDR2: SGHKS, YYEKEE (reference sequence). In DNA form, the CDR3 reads TGTGCCAGCAGCTTCGTTGGTGTTTCCTACGAGCAGTACTTC. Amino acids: CASSFVGVSYEQYF.

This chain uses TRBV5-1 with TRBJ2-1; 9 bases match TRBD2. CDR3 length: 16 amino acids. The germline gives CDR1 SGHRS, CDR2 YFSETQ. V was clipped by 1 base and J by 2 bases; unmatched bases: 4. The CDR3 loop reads CASSLFASGAYNEQFF. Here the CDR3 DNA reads TGCGCCAGCAGCTTGTTCGCTAGCGGGGCCTACAATGAGCAGTTCTTC.

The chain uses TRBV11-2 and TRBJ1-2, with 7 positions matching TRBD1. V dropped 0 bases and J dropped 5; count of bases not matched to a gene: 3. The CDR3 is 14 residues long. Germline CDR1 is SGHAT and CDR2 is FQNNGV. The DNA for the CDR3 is TGTGCCAGCAGCTTAGATTCCAGGGGGTATGGCTACACCTTC. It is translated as CASSLDSRGYGYTF. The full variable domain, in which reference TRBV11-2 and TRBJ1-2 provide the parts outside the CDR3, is EAGVAQSPRYKIIEKRQSVAFWCNPISGHATLYWYQQILGQGPKLLIQFQNNGVVDDSQLPKDRFSAERLKGVDSTLKIQPAKLEDSAVYLCASSLDSRGYGYTFGSGTRLTVV.

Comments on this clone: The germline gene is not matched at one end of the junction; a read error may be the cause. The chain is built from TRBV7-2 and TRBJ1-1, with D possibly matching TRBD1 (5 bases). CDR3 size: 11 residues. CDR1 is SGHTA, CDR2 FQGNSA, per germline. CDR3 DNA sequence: TGTGCCGGCAGTACAGGAGACGGGGCTTTCTTT. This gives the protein CAGSTGDGAFF. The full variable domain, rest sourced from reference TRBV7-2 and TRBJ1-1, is GAGVSQSPSNKVTEKGKDVELRCDPISGHTALYWYRQSLGQGLEFLIYFQGNSAPDKSGLPSDRFSAERTGGSVSTLTIQRTQQEDSAVYLCAGSTGDGAFFGQGTRLTVV.

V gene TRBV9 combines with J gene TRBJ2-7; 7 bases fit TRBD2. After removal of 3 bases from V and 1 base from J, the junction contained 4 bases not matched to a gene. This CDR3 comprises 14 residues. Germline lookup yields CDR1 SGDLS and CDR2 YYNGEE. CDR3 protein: CASSESSGSYEQYF. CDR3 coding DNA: TGTGCCAGCAGCGAGTCTAGCGGTTCCTACGAGCAGTACTTC.

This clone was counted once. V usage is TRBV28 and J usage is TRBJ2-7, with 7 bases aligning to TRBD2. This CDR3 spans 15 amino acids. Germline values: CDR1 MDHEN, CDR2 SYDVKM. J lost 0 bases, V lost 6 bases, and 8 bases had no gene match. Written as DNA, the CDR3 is TGTGCCAGCAGAACGCAGGGCGGGAGCTCCTACGAGCAGTACTTC. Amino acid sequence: CASRTQGGSSYEQYF.

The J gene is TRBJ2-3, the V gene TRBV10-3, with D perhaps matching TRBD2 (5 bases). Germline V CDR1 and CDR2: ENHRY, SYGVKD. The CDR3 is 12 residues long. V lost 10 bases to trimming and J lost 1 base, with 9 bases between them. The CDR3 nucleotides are TGTGCCACCCGGACTGGCACAGATACGCAGTATTTT. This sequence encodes CATRTGTDTQYF.

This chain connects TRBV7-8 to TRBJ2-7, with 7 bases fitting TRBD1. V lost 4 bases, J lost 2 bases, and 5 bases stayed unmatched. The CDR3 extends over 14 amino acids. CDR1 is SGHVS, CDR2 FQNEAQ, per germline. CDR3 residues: CASSSRQGPYEQYF. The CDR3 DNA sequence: TGTGCCAGCAGCTCACGACAGGGTCCCTACGAGCAGTACTTC.

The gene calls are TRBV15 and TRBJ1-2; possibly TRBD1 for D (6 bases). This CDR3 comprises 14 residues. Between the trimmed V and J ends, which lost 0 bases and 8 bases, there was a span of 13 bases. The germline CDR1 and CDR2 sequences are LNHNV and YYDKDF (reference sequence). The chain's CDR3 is CATSREEGVEGYTF. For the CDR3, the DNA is TGTGCCACCAGCAGAGAAGAGGGGGTCGAGGGCTACACCTTC.

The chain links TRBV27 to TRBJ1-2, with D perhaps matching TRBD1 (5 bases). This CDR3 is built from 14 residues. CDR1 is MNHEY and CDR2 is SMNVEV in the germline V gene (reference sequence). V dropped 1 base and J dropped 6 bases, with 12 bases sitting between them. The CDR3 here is CASSLYRAGHGYTF. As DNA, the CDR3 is TGTGCCAGCAGTTTATACCGGGCAGGGCATGGCTACACCTTC.